This entry lists 16 T cell receptor beta chains sequenced from one sample in a study of PD-1 blockade in mismatch repair-deficient tumors. Profiled with immunoSEQ multiplex PCR; TCRdb holds only in-frame clones, not every one. The sample lists about 34,000 clones, about 85% occurring once. Here the sequenced sample was PBMCs, taken less than 7 weeks after starting pembrolizumab. Receptor source: an adult with mismatch repair-deficient cancer.

This clone came up once. V is TRBV10-3 and J is TRBJ1-2; 7 bases are shared with TRBD1. The ends lost 5 bases at V and 6 bases at J; junction bases unmatched: 3. The length of the CDR3 is 12 residues. The V gene's germline CDR1 is ENHRY and CDR2 SYGVKD. The CDR3 here is CAISPTGNGYTF. DNA of the CDR3: TGTGCCATCAGTCCGACAGGGAATGGCTACACCTTC.

This chain uses TRBV27 with TRBJ1-4, with 9 bases lining up with TRBD1. The CDR3 extends over 14 amino acids. Germline loops: CDR1 MNHEY, CDR2 SMNVEV (reference sequence). J lost 5 bases, V lost 5 bases, and 3 bases had no gene match. The CDR3 DNA is TGTGCCAGCAGTCGACAGGGGGAAAATGAAAAACTGTTTTTT. Protein product: CASSRQGENEKLFF.

The rearrangement links TRBV18 to TRBJ2-7; perhaps TRBD2 as D (6 bases). This CDR3 spans 15 amino acids. V gave up 6 bases and J gave up 2 bases, with 17 bases separating them. Germline lookup yields CDR1 KGHSH and CDR2 LQKENI. CDR3 sequence (DNA): TGTGCCAGCTCTCATGGACTACAGGCCCCCTACGAGCAGTACTTC. Its protein is CASSHGLQAPYEQYF.

The chain links TRBV28 to TRBJ2-1, with 8 nucleotides matching TRBD2. Per germline, CDR1 MDHEN and CDR2 SYDVKM. There are 14 residues in the CDR3. The ends lost 4 bases at V and 4 bases at J; junction bases unmatched: 3. The CDR3 bases are TGTGCCAGCAGTTCACCGGGAGGGTACAATGAGCAGTTCTTC. Its protein product is CASSSPGGYNEQFF.

This chain uses TRBV6-1 with TRBJ2-7, with TRBD2 matching 7 bases. Germline V lookup: CDR1 MNHNS, CDR2 SASEGT. The CDR3 extends over 15 amino acids. The ends lost 2 bases at V and 2 bases at J; junction bases unmatched: 6. The CDR3: CASSESASGTYEQYF. In DNA form, the CDR3 reads TGTGCCAGCAGTGAAAGCGCTAGCGGAACCTACGAGCAGTACTTC.

This clone was seen a single time. The chain is built from TRBV7-9 and TRBJ2-5, with 11 bases matching TRBD1. This CDR3 region has 16 residues. The V segment lost 1 base and the J segment 5 bases; nucleotides outside the gene matches: 6. The germline gives CDR1 SEHNR, CDR2 FQNEAQ (reference sequence). CDR3 region: CASSLGTGGAVETQYF. CDR3 nucleotides: TGTGCCAGCAGCTTAGGGACAGGGGGCGCGGTGGAGACCCAGTACTTC.

This clone was observed a single time. This chain links TRBV30 with TRBJ2-7; 15 bases map to TRBD2. The CDR3 sequence is 15 residues long. The V segment lost 2 bases and the J segment 4 bases; nucleotides outside the gene matches: 3. Per germline, CDR1 GTSNPN and CDR2 SVGIG (reference sequence). The CDR3 DNA sequence: TGTGCCTGGAGTATCGGGACTAGCGGGAGGTACGAGCAGTACTTC. Translation gives CAWSIGTSGRYEQYF.

V usage is TRBV25-1 and J usage is TRBJ1-1; 9 nucleotides line up with TRBD1. V gave up 5 bases and J gave up 0 bases; unmatched junction bases: 7. The CDR3 loop spans 16 amino acids. The germline CDR1 and CDR2 sequences are MGHDK and SYGVNS. The CDR3 loop reads CASSSRDRVMNTEAFF. The CDR3 nucleotides are TGTGCCAGCAGTTCCCGGGACAGGGTTATGAACACTGAAGCTTTCTTT.

The genes are TRBV14 and TRBJ1-4, with 7 positions matching TRBD1. Looked up from germline, CDR1 is SGHDN and CDR2 is FVKESK. The CDR3 loop spans 15 amino acids. V shed 4 bases and J 2 bases; nucleotides not matched to a gene: 4. The CDR3 region is CASSPTGATNEKLFF. In DNA form, the CDR3 reads TGTGCCAGCAGCCCTACAGGGGCGACTAATGAAAAACTGTTTTTT.

This chain uses TRBV28 with TRBJ2-1; 10 bases agree with TRBD2. The CDR3 totals 15 residues. CDR1 and CDR2 (germline): MDHEN, SYDVKM. The trim removed 4 bases at V and 8 bases at J, leaving 8 bases unmatched. CDR3 amino acids: CASSSSGRGADEQFF. As DNA, the CDR3 is TGTGCCAGCAGTTCAAGCGGGAGGGGTGCGGATGAGCAGTTCTTC.

As to this clone: Other DNA sequences from this sample encode an identical CDR3 as well. V is TRBV5-1 and J is TRBJ2-7; no definite D call. CDR1 and CDR2 (germline): SGHRS, YFSETQ. Trimming removed 0 bases from V and 0 bases from J, with 7 bases in between. This CDR3 region has 14 residues. Written as DNA, the CDR3 is TGCGCCAGCAGCTTGGGAGGAAGCTCCTACGAGCAGTACTTC. Translating gives CASSLGGSSYEQYF. The variable domain in full, with the rest retrieved from reference TRBV5-1 and TRBJ2-7, is KAGVTQTPRYLIKTRGQQVTLSCSPISGHRSVSWYQQTPGQGLQFLFEYFSETQRNKGNFPGRFSGRQFSNSRSEMNVSTLELGDSALYLCASSLGGSSYEQYFGPGTRLTVT.

This clone was recorded a few times. The chain is built from TRBV7-2 and TRBJ2-7, with TRBD2 identical over 7 bases. This CDR3 region has 15 residues. CDR1 and CDR2 (germline): SGHTA, FQGNSA. The ends lost 1 base at V and 3 bases at J; junction bases unmatched: 6. CDR3 in DNA: TGTGCCAGCAGCTTAGTAGTAGCGGGCCTCTACGAGCAGTACTTC. Residues: CASSLVVAGLYEQYF.

This rearrangement joins TRBV6-1 to TRBJ1-1; possible D gene TRBD1, 5 bases. The CDR3 has 12 residues. Trimming pared 5 bases from V and 8 bases from J, leaving 12 bases between. Germline-derived CDR1 and CDR2 are MNHNS and SASEGT. The CDR3 DNA follows: TGTGCCAGCAGTCCGACAGACGGAGAAGCTTTCTTT. Its protein is CASSPTDGEAFF.

This chain uses TRBV7-8 with TRBJ1-2, with 11 positions matching TRBD1. Germline V gene data show CDR1 as SGHVS and CDR2 as FQNEAQ. V dropped 3 bases and J dropped 6; count of bases not matched to a gene: 12. CDR3 length: 17 amino acids. The CDR3 loop is CASSFQTLRTGGDGYTF. DNA of the CDR3: TGTGCCAGCAGCTTTCAAACCCTCCGGACAGGGGGCGATGGCTACACCTTC.

This chain links TRBV7-9 with TRBJ1-1, with unresolved D. Germline V gene lookup returns CDR1 SEHNR and CDR2 FQNEAQ (reference sequence). The CDR3 length is 19 residues. V gave up 4 bases and J gave up 3 bases, with 27 bases separating them. This CDR3 is CASSSSPGRREVGDTEAFF. The CDR3 region has the DNA TGTGCCAGCAGCTCGTCCCCAGGACGGAGGGAGGTCGGTGACACTGAAGCTTTCTTT.

The chain has TRBV7-2 and TRBJ1-2; the match to TRBD1 covers 11 bases. Germline assignment: CDR1 SGHTA and CDR2 FQGNSA. This CDR3 is built from 13 residues. The J segment lost 8 bases and the V segment lost 4 bases, leaving 3 bases of the junction unmatched. The CDR3 here is CASSSGTGGGYTF. Written as DNA, the CDR3 is TGTGCCAGCAGCTCAGGGACAGGGGGAGGCTACACCTTC.